Listed below are T cell receptor beta chains from one sample, sequenced in a study of blood T cell repertoires in COVID-19. Repertoires were generated with immunoSEQ multiplex PCR, while TCRdb's copy carries only in-frame clones and drops some. This sample has around 99,000 clones; 60% to 85% occur once, and the top ten carry about a sixth. The sequencing input was peripheral blood. These TCRs come from a woman at least 80 years old with active or convalescent COVID-19. Each CDR3 is given with its conserved first and last residue. D genes are given only for firm matches. For some rows the clone size is stated as once, few or many, or as a class when expanded; others skip it.

CASSQGRAGGNQPQHF TGTGCCAGCAGCCAAGGTCGGGCAGGGGGCAATCAGCCCCAGCATTTT TRBV4-2 NA TRBJ1-5 16 NA
CASKAETVDTIYF TGTGCCAGCAAAGCGGAAACGGTAGACACCATATATTTT TRBV6-5 NA TRBJ1-3 13 NA
CASSLRWAEQYF TGTGCCAGCAGTTTAAGGTGGGCCGAGCAGTACTTC TRBV12-3/TRBV12-4 NA TRBJ2-7 12 once
CASSLQGAGNEKLFF TGTGCCAGCAGCCTCCAGGGGGCAGGGAATGAAAAACTGTTTTTT TRBV3-1/TRBV3-2 TRBD1 TRBJ1-4 15 NA
CAISSGTGDSPLHF TGTGCCATCAGCTCCGGGACAGGGGACTCACCCCTCCACTTT TRBV10-3 TRBD1 TRBJ1-6 14 once
CASSVNTAEGETQYF TGTGCCAGCAGCGTTAATACAGCGGAGGGGGAGACCCAGTACTTC TRBV9 NA TRBJ2-5 15 NA
CASSLAGRDTEAFF TGTGCCAGCAGCTTAGCCGGGCGGGACACTGAAGCTTTCTTT TRBV7-2 NA TRBJ1-1 14 NA
CASSLGGGKNTEAFF TGTGCCAGCAGCTTAGGAGGGGGAAAAAACACTGAAGCTTTCTTT TRBV7-2 NA TRBJ1-1 15 NA
CASSLDSAGSPLHF TGTGCCAGCAGCTTAGATTCTGCGGGTTCACCCCTCCACTTT TRBV7-3 NA TRBJ1-6 14 NA
CASSPAQGANGEQFF TGTGCCAGCAGTCCCGCCCAGGGGGCCAACGGGGAGCAGTTCTTC TRBV11-3 TRBD1 TRBJ2-1 15 once
CASSVVPSSYEQYF TGTGCCAGCAGCGTAGTCCCGAGCTCCTACGAGCAGTACTTC TRBV9 NA TRBJ2-7 14 NA
CSVVSPSGGPGTQYF TGCAGCGTTGTGTCCCCTAGCGGGGGTCCGGGTACGCAGTATTTT TRBV29-1 TRBD2 TRBJ2-3 15 NA
CAISVAGGSQPQHF TGTGCCATCAGTGTCGCAGGTGGAAGTCAGCCCCAGCATTTT TRBV10-3 NA TRBJ1-5 14 NA
CASRSGQGAHHF TGTGCCAGCAGGTCGGGACAGGGGGCACACCACTTT TRBV6-5 TRBD1 TRBJ1-6 12 NA
CASSLEEVSKNIQYF TGCGCCAGCAGCTTGGAGGAGGTTTCCAAAAACATTCAGTACTTC TRBV5-1 NA TRBJ2-4 15 NA
CASSQDGGNNEQFF TGCGCCAGCAGCCAAGACGGGGGGAACAATGAGCAGTTCTTC TRBV4-3 TRBD2 TRBJ2-1 14 NA
CATSRDNRDRANEQFF TGTGCCACCAGCAGAGACAACCGGGACAGGGCCAATGAGCAGTTCTTC TRBV15 TRBD1 TRBJ2-1 16 NA
CASSGRGHVTGELFF TGTGCCAGCAGTGGTAGGGGGCATGTCACCGGGGAGCTGTTTTTT TRBV2 TRBD1 TRBJ2-2 15 NA
CASSPAGGGIETQYF TGTGCCAGCAGTCCAGCGGGAGGGGGAATAGAGACCCAGTACTTC TRBV11-2 TRBD2 TRBJ2-5 15 once
CASSSGGAGPEETQYF TGCGCCAGCAGCTCCGGCGGGGCAGGGCCGGAAGAGACCCAGTACTTC TRBV5-1 NA TRBJ2-5 16 NA
CASSLRWSSYEQYF TGTGCCAGCAGCTTGCGGTGGAGCTCCTACGAGCAGTACTTC TRBV5-8 NA TRBJ2-7 14 NA
CASSSWKGARTEAFF TGTGCCAGCAGCTCCTGGAAGGGGGCGAGGACTGAAGCTTTCTTT TRBV27 TRBD1 TRBJ1-1 15 few
CASSLTATQYF TGTGCCAGCAGCTTGACAGCGACCCAGTACTTC TRBV11-2 NA TRBJ2-5 11 few
CASSRDRELGEKLFF TGTGCCAGCAGCCGGGACAGGGAACTTGGTGAAAAACTGTTTTTT TRBV7-8 TRBD1 TRBJ1-4 15 NA
CASSQGDRTLGNTIYF TGCGCCAGCAGCCAAGGGGACAGGACTTTAGGAAACACCATATATTTT TRBV4-1 TRBD1 TRBJ1-3 16 NA
CASSRITGELFF TGTGCCAGCAGCAGGATCACCGGGGAGCTGTTTTTT TRBV2 NA TRBJ2-2 12 NA
CASSQVSSGNTIYF TGTGCCAGCAGCCAAGTTAGCTCTGGAAACACCATATATTTT TRBV3-1/TRBV3-2 NA TRBJ1-3 14 NA
CASSLVRAGVSTQYF TGTGCCAGCAGCTTAGTACGAGCGGGAGTGAGTACGCAGTATTTT TRBV7-6 TRBD2 TRBJ2-3 15 NA
CSASRLAGGPGTDTQYF TGCAGTGCTAGTCGGCTAGCGGGAGGGCCTGGGACAGATACGCAGTATTTT TRBV20-1 TRBD2 TRBJ2-3 17 NA
CASRIGQGSYNEQFF TGTGCCAGCAGGATAGGACAGGGATCCTACAATGAGCAGTTCTTC TRBV2 TRBD1 TRBJ2-1 15 NA
CASRLAGRTDTQYF TGTGCCAGCAGGTTAGCGGGACGCACAGATACGCAGTATTTT TRBV6-5 TRBD2 TRBJ2-3 14 NA
CASSLSDGSYEQYF TGTGCCAGCAGCTTAAGTGACGGGTCCTACGAGCAGTACTTC TRBV11-2 NA TRBJ2-7 14 NA
CASHRDTQETQYF TGTGCCAGTCACCGGGACACACAAGAGACCCAGTACTTC TRBV2 NA TRBJ2-5 13 NA
CASSLRPQETQYF TGTGCCAGCTCACTCAGGCCCCAAGAGACCCAGTACTTC TRBV18 NA TRBJ2-5 13 NA
CAWSVPSGIADTQYF TGTGCCTGGAGTGTACCTAGCGGGATCGCAGATACGCAGTATTTT TRBV30 TRBD2 TRBJ2-3 15 NA